This TCR beta chain appears in the sequencing data of a study of neurological immune-mediated disorders. The cDNA was generated by 5'RACE with 10-nucleotide random UMIs. The yield of each sequencing run was over 170 million TCR-beta sequences from 15-18 subjects. TCRdb fed the 5' RACE reads into MiXCR, producing one record per CDR3 protein. The data show 77,000 or so distinct CDR3 sequences, with about 9.7% seen just once and about 1.7% held by the top ten. The germline V and J ends were trimmed by 2 bases and 5 bases, with 9 bases remaining between them. Germline loops: CDR1 LNHDA, CDR2 SQIVND (reference sequence). This CDR3 spans 13 amino acids. 2 million PBMCs stored at -80 C were the source of the unsorted libraries.

Sample: PBMCs. The rearrangement links TRBV19 to TRBJ2-5; D gene uncertain. The receptor comes from a man aged 50 or older in good health. The CDR3 DNA follows: TGTGCCAGTAGTATAAGTCAAGGGGAGACCCAGTACTTC. Amino acids: CASSISQGETQYF.